This TCR beta chain came from a study of blood T cell repertoires in COVID-19 (dated by TCRdb to about 2020). With regard to the full study: The collaborator samples originated in the United States, Italy and Spain and spanned the acute and convalescent phases of COVID-19. The prospective study material was composed of cDNA or gDNA derived from T cells, B-cell-depleted T cells, or PBMCs. Deeply sampled blood TCRbeta repertoires from subjects exposed to, actively infected with, or recovered from COVID-19 were included in the dataset. A freely available public database, intended as a resource for researchers studying the immune response to SARS-CoV-2, is where the repertoires were released. The samples were drawn from two sources: the first 160 participants of the ongoing ImmuneRACE study, and 1,254 subjects contributed by 6 global collaborators. A de-identified subject ID, COVID-19 status, age in years and sex were almost always included in the sample metadata. Where available, HLA class I and class II types were obtained from metadata supplied by the sample provider rather than from assay-based typing.

As for this clone: Which antigen it targets is not known. Base qualities are not recorded, but no much larger clone differs from it by a single base.

The immunoSEQ Assay, a bias-controlled multiplex PCR, was used to amplify TCRbeta CDR3 regions from genomic DNA. Per the source publication's procedure: The number of nucleated cells in each sample was estimated from the amplification of reference gene primers within the assay. To quantify the absolute abundance of each unique TCRbeta CDR3 rearrangement, sequence reads were collapsed and filtered. For each sample, productive Simpson clonality was calculated by taking the square root of Simpson's diversity index across productive rearrangements. TCRdb limited this immuneACCESS table to in-frame rearrangements with V and J called. A share of clones is missing; checked studies link under half to unresolved V genes, and the rest is unexplained. That table gives V, J and clone size, and the DNA gave D and trimming. In all, the sample holds about 120,000 clones, and around 90% of those were seen once. Clones ranked in the top ten supply 3.5% to 4% of the sample.

From the cysteine up to the phenylalanine, the CDR3 has a length of 15 residues. Only CDR3 DNA is held: 45 bases, read in frame from base 1. V and J lose 10 bases and 4 bases, and a span of 20 bases separates them. The germline V gene sets CDR1 to SNHLY and CDR2 to FYNNEI. At one collaborating source in Seattle, patients were enrolled during active infection and were followed longitudinally through the course of disease. Collaborating institutions collected whole blood in K2EDTA tubes following their own protocols. For TCRbeta analysis, collaborators shipped samples in one of three forms: frozen whole blood, isolated PBMCs, or DNA extracted from either of those sample types. Results the study describes overall, beyond this receptor: Clinical and demographic metadata were provided uncurated, with the amount varying by source and participant.

Sequencing input: peripheral blood. The sequence links TRBV2 to TRBJ2-1; the D gene is perhaps TRBD2, on 6 matching bases. This receptor was taken from an older woman with COVID-19, enrolled during active disease. This receptor has the CDR3 CATALALASYNEQFF. The DNA reads TGTGCCACCGCGCTTGCGCTAGCGTCTTACAATGAGCAGTTCTTC.